The rows below give T cell receptor beta chains drawn from one sample of a study of cytomegalovirus exposure and HLA in healthy donors. Only in-frame clones appear in the TCRdb table, and some are missing; sequencing was by immunoSEQ multiplex PCR. The data show 50,000 to 65,000 clones, under 85% seen once. Sample: PBMCs. These receptors originate from a man aged 50-60 years in good health and CMV-seropositive. The CDR3 runs from the conserved cysteine through the conserved F or W. D genes are given only for firm matches. The listing skips clone size in some rows; elsewhere it reads once, few, many or a size class.

d_gene | j_gene | abundance | v_gene | CDR3nt | CDR3aa
TRBD1 | TRBJ1-4 | once | TRBV16 | TGTGCCAGCAGCCAAGGCGGGACAGCCGAAAAACTGTTTTTT | CASSQGGTAEKLFF
- | TRBJ2-1 | few | TRBV19 | TGTGCCAGTAGTATAGGGACTCCCAATGAGCAGTTCTTC | CASSIGTPNEQFF
TRBD1 | TRBJ2-1 | - | TRBV10-3 | TGTGCCATCAGTGAGTCCTCAGGGGGCTACAATGAGCAGTTCTTC | CAISESSGGYNEQFF
TRBD1 | TRBJ1-5 | - | TRBV28 | TGTGCCAGCAGTTCCCGAGGGGGCCCTCATATCGCCCAGCATTTT | CASSSRGGPHIAQHF
TRBD2 | TRBJ2-7 | - | TRBV5-1 | TGCGCCAGCAGCTTAGGGACTAGCGGGATAAACGAGCAGTACTTC | CASSLGTSGINEQYF
TRBD1 | TRBJ2-1 | - | TRBV7-6 | TGTGCCAGCAGCATGGGACAGGGGGGAAACAATGAGCAGTTCTTC | CASSMGQGGNNEQFF
- | TRBJ2-1 | - | TRBV5-1 | TGCGCCAGCAGCTTGACAGGTAGTGGCAATGAGCAGTTCTTC | CASSLTGSGNEQFF
- | TRBJ2-7 | - | TRBV7-8 | TGTGCCAGCAGCTTAGCGCCCAGTTACTCCTACGAGCAGTACTTC | CASSLAPSYSYEQYF
TRBD2 | TRBJ2-7 | once | TRBV9 | TGTGCCAGCAGCGTGACACCCGGGGGGGTCTACGAGCAGTACTTC | CASSVTPGGVYEQYF
- | TRBJ1-5 | - | TRBV2 | TGTGCCAGCGGTGGAGATGTGTACCAGCCCCAGCATTTT | CASGGDVYQPQHF
TRBD2 | TRBJ2-7 | - | TRBV7-8 | TGTGCCAGCAGCTTAGGGGGCCCGACTAGCGGGAGGTTAGGGGCCGAGCAGTACTTC | CASSLGGPTSGRLGAEQYF